Below, 10 T cell receptor beta chains from the same sample are listed, as sequenced in a study of response to subunit inactivated influenza vaccine. One entry per CDR3 protein results from TCRdb running MiXCR on the RT-PCR reads. The sample holds about 650,000 distinct CDR3 sequences, 13% to 15% seen once. The specimen comprised PBMCs from blood, sampled around 15 days before vaccination. Every receptor here comes from a man aged 50-59 years who received an inactivated influenza vaccine.

This clonotype has only a few counts. J is TRBJ2-5 and V is TRBV28; D is perhaps TRBD1 (6 bases). The germline gives CDR1 MDHEN, CDR2 SYDVKM. The CDR3 covers 13 residues. The ends were cut back, 8 bases at V and 1 base at J, with 11 bases in the middle. CDR3 nucleotide sequence: TGTGCCAGCCCTCGGACAGCCCAAGAGACCCAGTACTTC. This codes for CASPRTAQETQYF.

This clonotype was counted only a few times. The chain couples TRBV29-1 to TRBJ2-3, with D perhaps TRBD2 (5 bases). The germline V gene encodes CDR1 SQVTM and CDR2 ANQGSEA. The ends were cut back, 4 bases at V and 3 bases at J, with 20 bases in the middle. CDR3 length: 16 residues. DNA for the CDR3: TGCAGCGTTGTCCAGGACTGGGAGCGAGGAACAGATACGCAGTATTTT. This translates into CSVVQDWERGTDTQYF.

This clonotype was found a few times. The V and J genes are TRBV5-1 and TRBJ2-3; TRBD1 agrees at 7 bases. The CDR3 is 14 residues long. The V gene end was trimmed by 4 bases and the J gene end by 2 bases; junction bases not matched to a gene: 4. Germline loops: CDR1 SGHRS, CDR2 YFSETQ. DNA for the CDR3: TGCGCCAGCAGCCGAGGGGGCAACACAGATACGCAGTATTTT. This translates into CASSRGGNTDTQYF.

This clonotype was detected only a few times. The chain joins TRBV4-1 to TRBJ2-1; tentative D call: TRBD1 (5 bases). The CDR3 length is 13 residues. Germline CDR1 and CDR2: MGHRA and YSYEKL. V was clipped by 2 bases and J by 9 bases, with 11 bases between them. The CDR3 DNA reads TGCGCCAGCAGCCAATGGGGCGATGGTGAGCAGTTCTTC. Its protein product is CASSQWGDGEQFF.

This clonotype has only a few counts. V gene TRBV15 combines with J gene TRBJ2-4; D remains unclear. The V gene's germline CDR1 is LNHNV and CDR2 YYDKDF (reference sequence). V was trimmed by 3 bases and J by 15 bases, leaving 18 bases between them. CDR3 size: 13 residues. CDR3 sequence: CATSSSSSWPLYF. The CDR3 coding sequence is TGTGCCACCAGCAGCAGTTCCAGCTGGCCCTTGTACTTC.

This clonotype was counted a few times. The gene calls are TRBV7-2 and TRBJ1-1; tentatively, D is TRBD1 (5 bases). The V and J ends lost 5 bases and 6 bases respectively, with 13 bases between them. CDR3 size: 13 residues. Germline V gives CDR1 SGHTA, CDR2 FQGNSA. The CDR3 DNA is TGTGCCAGCAGCCCCCGGGACCTCCCTGAAGCTTTCTTT. Translation: CASSPRDLPEAFF.

The chain is built from TRBV12-3 or TRBV12-4 and TRBJ2-5, with 9 bases fitting TRBD2. With 4 bases clipped from V and 5 bases from J, the junction kept 5 bases outside the gene matches. The CDR3 consists of 14 residues. This chain's CDR3 is CASSSAGGGETQYF. The CDR3 coding sequence is TGTGCCAGCAGTTCAGCGGGAGGAGGCGAGACCCAGTACTTC.

This clonotype was seen more than once but under ten times. This chain uses TRBV5-1 with TRBJ2-6; no clear D. The CDR3 totals 15 residues. Germline CDR1 and CDR2: SGHRS and YFSETQ. V was pared by 0 bases and J by 6 bases, with 10 bases between. CDR3 nucleotides: TGCGCCAGCAGCTTGGCAAGTGTTGAGGCCAACGTCCTGACTTTC. The encoded protein is CASSLASVEANVLTF.

CDR3 residues: CASSTQLRTGLQETQYF. The CDR3 DNA is TGTGCCAGCAGCACACAACTAAGGACAGGCCTACAAGAGACCCAGTACTTC. This chain uses TRBV28 with TRBJ2-5, with TRBD1 matching 7 bases. CDR1 MDHEN and CDR2 SYDVKM come from the germline V gene. The CDR3 length is 17 residues. The V segment lost 6 bases and the J segment 2 bases; nucleotides outside the gene matches: 15.

This clonotype occurred a few times. The genes are TRBV4-1 and TRBJ1-4; D uncertain. V lost 3 bases, J lost 5 bases, and 13 bases lay in between. Germline-derived CDR1 and CDR2 are MGHRA and YSYEKL. This CDR3 contains 15 residues. Written as DNA, the CDR3 is TGCGCCAGCAGCCACTCCCCGACCTGGAATGAAAAACTGTTTTTT. Translating gives CASSHSPTWNEKLFF.